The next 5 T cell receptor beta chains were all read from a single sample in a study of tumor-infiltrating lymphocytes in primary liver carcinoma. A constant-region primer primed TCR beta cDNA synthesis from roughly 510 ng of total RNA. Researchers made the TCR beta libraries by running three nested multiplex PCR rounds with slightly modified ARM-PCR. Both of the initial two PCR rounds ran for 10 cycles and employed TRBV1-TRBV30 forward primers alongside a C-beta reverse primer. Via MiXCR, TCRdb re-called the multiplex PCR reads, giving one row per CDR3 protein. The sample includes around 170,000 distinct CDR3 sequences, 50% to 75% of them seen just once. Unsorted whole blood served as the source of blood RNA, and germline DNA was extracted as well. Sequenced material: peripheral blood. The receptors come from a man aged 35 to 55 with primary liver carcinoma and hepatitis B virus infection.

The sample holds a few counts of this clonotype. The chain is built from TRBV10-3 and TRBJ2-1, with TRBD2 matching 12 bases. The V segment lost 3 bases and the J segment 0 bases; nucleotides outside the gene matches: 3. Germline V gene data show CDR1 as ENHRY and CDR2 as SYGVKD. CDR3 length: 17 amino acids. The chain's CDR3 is CAISDTSGRLSYNEQFF. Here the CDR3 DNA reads TGTGCCATCAGTGATACTAGCGGGAGGCTCTCCTACAATGAGCAGTTCTTC.

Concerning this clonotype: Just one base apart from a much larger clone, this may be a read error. CDR3: CSAVRTTDTQYF. CDR3 DNA: TGCAGCGCTGTCCGGACCACAGATACGCAGTATTTT. J is TRBJ2-3 and V is TRBV29-1; D is unresolved. Germline V gene sequence: CDR1 SQVTM, CDR2 ANQGSEA. The length of the CDR3 is 12 residues. V was cut by 7 bases and J by 2 bases, with 10 bases left in between.

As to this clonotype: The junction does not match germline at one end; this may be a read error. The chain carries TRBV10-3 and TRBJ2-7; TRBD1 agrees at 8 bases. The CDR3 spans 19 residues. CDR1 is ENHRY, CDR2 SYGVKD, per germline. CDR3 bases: TGTACCATCAGTGAGTTCCCCCTCCAGACCAGGACAGGGAACTGCGAGCAGTACTTC. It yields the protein CTISEFPLQTRTGNCEQYF.

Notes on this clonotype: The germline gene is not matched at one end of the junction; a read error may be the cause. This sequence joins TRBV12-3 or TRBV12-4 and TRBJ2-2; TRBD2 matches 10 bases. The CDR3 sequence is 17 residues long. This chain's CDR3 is CASSFPWTSGNTGEPFF. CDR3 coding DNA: TGTGCCAGCAGTTTTCCTTGGACTAGCGGTAACACCGGGGAGCCGTTTTTT.

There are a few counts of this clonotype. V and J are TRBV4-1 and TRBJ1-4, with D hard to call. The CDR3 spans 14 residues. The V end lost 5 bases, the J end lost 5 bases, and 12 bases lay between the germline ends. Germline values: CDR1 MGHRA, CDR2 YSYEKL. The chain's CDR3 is CASSGRTANEKLFF. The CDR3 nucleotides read TGCGCCAGCAGCGGCAGGACCGCAAATGAAAAACTGTTTTTT.